The 23 T cell receptor beta chains below were found in one sample sequenced in a study of CD8+CD57+ T cells in acquired aplastic anemia. It was genomic DNA that served as the template for profiling TCR beta VDJ and CDR3. TCRdb re-called the reads with MiXCR, one entry per CDR3 protein. The table lists roughly 150,000 distinct CDR3 sequences, about 48% of them singletons. Source material: sorted CD4+, CD8+, or CD8+CD57+ T cells (not recorded which) from PBMCs. These receptor sequences come from a human donor in good health.

The CDR3 loop reads CASSVTDTDTQYF. The CDR3 DNA reads as TGTGCCAGCAGTGTTACGGACACAGATACGCAGTATTTT. The chain carries TRBV2 and TRBJ2-3, with unresolved D. CDR1 is SNHLY and CDR2 is FYNNEI in the germline V gene. CDR3 size: 13 residues. The V end lost 4 bases, the J end lost 2 bases, and 7 bases lay between the germline ends. The variable domain in full, completed from reference TRBV2 and TRBJ2-3, reads EPEVTQTPSHQVTQMGQEVILRCVPISNHLYFYWYRQILGQKVEFLVSFYNNEISEKSEIFDDQFSVERPDGSNFTLKIRSTKLEDSAMYFCASSVTDTDTQYFGPGTRLTVL.

This clonotype was counted ten times or more. V and J are TRBV7-3 and TRBJ1-2, with D unresolved. CDR1 and CDR2 from the germline V gene are SGHTA and FQGTGA. The CDR3 is made up of 12 amino acids. V shed 8 bases and J shed 8 bases, with 15 bases lying between them. CDR3 sequence reads: CASGDYYVGYTF. The CDR3 DNA sequence: TGTGCCAGCGGTGACTACTATGTGGGCTACACCTTC.

Only a few counts were recorded for this clonotype. This chain connects TRBV5-1 to TRBJ1-1, with a possible D match to TRBD1 (6 bases). Germline CDR1 SGHRS, CDR2 YFSETQ. CDR3 size: 15 residues. Trimming removed 4 bases from V and 2 bases from J, with 15 bases in between. The CDR3 bases are TGCGCCAGCAGCCTCGACAGGTGGGAAAACACTGAAGCTTTCTTT. It codes for CASSLDRWENTEAFF.

The chain has TRBV24-1 and TRBJ2-7, with TRBD1 identical over 7 bases. CDR1 and CDR2 from the germline V gene are KGHDR and SFDVKD. Germline trimming cut 9 bases from V and 3 bases from J; bases unmatched to any gene: 13. The CDR3 contains 15 residues. The CDR3 bases are TGTGCCACCGCAAAAGGGAGACAGGGCCTCTACGAGCAGTACTTC. Residues: CATAKGRQGLYEQYF.

This clonotype was counted many times. This chain uses TRBV20-1 with TRBJ1-3; weak D call: TRBD1 (6 bases). Between the trimmed V and J ends, which lost 5 bases and 4 bases, there was a span of 9 bases. The CDR3 is 12 residues long. In germline, CDR1 is DFQATT, CDR2 SNEGSKA (reference sequence). The CDR3 bases are TGCAGTGCTCCCGGACAGGGAAACACCATATATTTT. This codes for CSAPGQGNTIYF.

The rearrangement joins TRBV15 to TRBJ1-1; D may be TRBD1 (5 bases). With 1 base removed from V and 3 bases from J, the gap between germline ends came to 12 bases. CDR3 length: 15 amino acids. Germline V lookup: CDR1 LNHNV, CDR2 YYDKDF (reference sequence). DNA for the CDR3: TGTGCCACCAGCAGAGTGGAGGGAGGGGACACTGAAGCTTTCTTT. Amino acids: CATSRVEGGDTEAFF.

The chain joins TRBV10-2 to TRBJ2-1; D is undetermined. Germline CDR1 WSHSY, CDR2 SAAADI. The CDR3 has 13 amino acids. Trimming removed 2 bases at V and 4 bases at J, with 6 bases between. CDR3 in DNA: TGCGCCAGCAGTGAGGTTTCTTACAATGAGCAGTTCTTC. Its protein product is CASSEVSYNEQFF.

This clonotype was seen repeatedly, ten times or more. This rearrangement joins TRBV2 to TRBJ2-7; tentative D call: TRBD2 (6 bases). The V end lost 6 bases, the J end lost 4 bases, and 19 bases lay between the germline ends. Germline V lookup: CDR1 SNHLY, CDR2 FYNNEI. This CDR3 has 15 amino acids. The chain's CDR3 is CASRKGLIGGYEQYF. Here the CDR3 DNA reads TGTGCCAGCAGGAAGGGGCTGATAGGAGGGTACGAGCAGTACTTC.

This clonotype was observed a few times. The chain is built from TRBV10-3 and TRBJ2-3; tentative D call: TRBD2 (6 bases). Looked up from germline, CDR1 is ENHRY and CDR2 is SYGVKD. The CDR3 sequence is 16 residues long. Trimming took off 0 bases at V and 7 bases at J, with 17 bases between the two ends. The CDR3 region is CAISESVGAGFNTQYF. The CDR3 bases are TGTGCCATCAGTGAGTCCGTAGGTGCGGGATTTAATACGCAGTATTTT.

Ten or more counts support this clonotype. This sequence joins TRBV3-1 and TRBJ2-7; D might be TRBD2 (6 bases). V was clipped by 6 bases and J by 2 bases, with 8 bases between them. In germline, CDR1 is LGHDT, CDR2 YNNKEL (reference sequence). The CDR3 extends over 12 amino acids. The CDR3: CASRGGAYEQYF. The DNA of the CDR3 is TGTGCCAGCAGGGGGGGTGCCTACGAGCAGTACTTC.

The count of this clonotype is one. A much larger clone differs from this one at a single base, so this may be a read error. The chain joins TRBV18 to TRBJ2-7, with D possibly matching TRBD1 (6 bases). The CDR3 is 12 amino acids. CDR1 and CDR2 (germline): KGHSH, LQKENI. Trimming pared 6 bases from V and 4 bases from J, leaving 10 bases between. The DNA of the CDR3 is TGTGCCAGCTCCCACGACAGGTACGAGCAGTACTTC. Encoded protein: CASSHDRYEQYF.

The chain uses TRBV5-1 and TRBJ2-7; the D gene is possibly TRBD1 (6 bases). The CDR3 is 14 amino acids. CDR1 SGHRS and CDR2 YFSETQ come from the germline V gene. The V gene lost 0 bases and the J gene lost 5 bases, with 12 bases spanning the gap. The CDR3, as DNA: TGCGCCAGCAGCTTGGAACAGGGAACGGACGAGCAGTACTTC. This translates into CASSLEQGTDEQYF.

This clonotype was detected a few times. The chain links TRBV12-3 or TRBV12-4 to TRBJ2-3, with 8 bases matching TRBD1. The CDR3 has 18 amino acids. After removal of 6 bases from V and 0 bases from J, the junction contained 14 bases not matched to a gene. Here the CDR3 reads CASRTPPRQGRSTDTQYF. CDR3 nucleotide sequence: TGTGCCAGCAGGACCCCTCCGAGACAGGGGCGGAGCACAGATACGCAGTATTTT.

This clonotype was detected many times. The chain recombines TRBV12-3 or TRBV12-4 with TRBJ2-3; 9 nucleotides align to TRBD2. After removal of 5 bases from V and 6 bases from J, the junction contained 12 bases not matched to a gene. CDR3 size: 16 residues. The chain's CDR3 is CASSPLGGRAKDTQYF. CDR3 coding DNA: TGTGCCAGCAGTCCCCTGGGCGGGAGGGCCAAGGATACGCAGTATTTT.

The chain links TRBV7-2 to TRBJ2-5; possible D gene TRBD2, 5 bases. V was cut by 1 base and J by 7 bases, with 7 bases left in between. Germline V CDR1 and CDR2: SGHTA, FQGNSA. This CDR3 is built from 12 residues. DNA of the CDR3: TGTGCCAGCAGCTTAGACGAGGGGACCCAGTACTTC. It translates to CASSLDEGTQYF.

The chain has TRBV9 and TRBJ1-1, with D unclear. The CDR3 is 15 residues long. The germline V gene has CDR1 SGDLS and CDR2 YYNGEE. The germline V and J ends were trimmed by 2 bases and 6 bases, with 17 bases remaining between them. Here the CDR3 DNA reads TGTGCCAGCAGCGTCGAGGACGGACCGACGGCTGAAGCTTTCTTT. Translated: CASSVEDGPTAEAFF.

This clonotype has at least ten counts. The CDR3 region has the DNA TGTGCCAGCAGAGGTGGAGGGAAAGCTCTACAGAACACTGAAGCTTTCTTT. It translates to CASRGGGKALQNTEAFF. The chain joins TRBV12-3 or TRBV12-4 to TRBJ1-1, with D unclear. V lost 6 bases to trimming and J lost 1 base, with 21 bases between them. CDR3 length equals 17 residues.

The rearrangement links TRBV2 to TRBJ1-5; 7 bases agree with TRBD1. Germline CDR1 and CDR2: SNHLY and FYNNEI. Trimming cost V 2 bases and J 5 bases; bases outside gene matches: 6. The length of the CDR3 is 15 residues. The CDR3 DNA reads as TGTGCCAGCAGTGAATATGGACAGGCATATCAGCCCCAGCATTTT. This sequence encodes CASSEYGQAYQPQHF.

The V gene is TRBV7-6, the J gene TRBJ2-7; weak D call: TRBD1 (5 bases). The CDR3 length is 12 residues. V dropped 4 bases and J dropped 3 bases, with 7 bases sitting between them. Per germline, CDR1 SGHVS and CDR2 FNYEAQ. The CDR3 DNA reads TGTGCCAGCAGCTACCAGGGCTACGAGCAGTACTTC. This translates into CASSYQGYEQYF.

This clonotype was picked up many times. The chain employs TRBV9 and TRBJ2-7; either TRBD1 or TRBD2 may supply D (6 bases each). Trimming shortened V by 0 bases and J by 10 bases, and 20 bases separated the two germline ends. Germline assignment: CDR1 SGDLS and CDR2 YYNGEE. The CDR3 runs to 15 residues. CDR3 in DNA: TGTGCCAGCAGCGTAGACGGGGGCTTTATGGGGAGACAGTACTTC. Residues: CASSVDGGFMGRQYF. The variable domain in full, completed from reference TRBV9 and TRBJ2-7, reads DSGVTQTPKHLITATGQRVTLRCSPRSGDLSVYWYQQSLDQGLQFLIQYYNGEERAKGNILERFSAQQFPDLHSELNLSSLELGDSALYFCASSVDGGFMGRQYFGPGTRLTVT.

This chain joins TRBV11-1 and TRBJ2-3; D is unresolved. The CDR3 runs to 17 residues. The V end was cut by 6 bases, the J end by 0 bases, with 19 bases between. Germline loops: CDR1 SGHAT, CDR2 FQDESV (reference sequence). The CDR3 coding sequence is TGTGCCAGCAGTAAGGACGGTCTCCCTGCTAGCACAGATACGCAGTATTTT. Translated: CASSKDGLPASTDTQYF.

This chain links TRBV15 with TRBJ2-1; 7 bases are shared with TRBD2. CDR1 and CDR2 (germline): LNHNV, YYDKDF (reference sequence). V shed 3 bases and J 6 bases; nucleotides not matched to a gene: 8. This CDR3 contains 15 residues. The CDR3 coding sequence is TGTGCCACCAGCAGTTCCGGACTAGGAGGCAATGAGCAGTTCTTC. This encodes CATSSSGLGGNEQFF.

Of note for this clonotype: This could be a read error, since a much larger clone is one nucleotide away. The gene calls are TRBV5-6 and TRBJ2-5; D could derive from TRBD1 or TRBD2 (5 bases each). The CDR3 is 15 residues long. V was trimmed by 3 bases and J by 7 bases, leaving 19 bases between them. Germline V gene data show CDR1 as SGHDT and CDR2 as YYEEEE. As DNA, the CDR3 is TGTGCCAGCAGCTCGAGGGGCTGGGAGAAGGGGACCCAGTACTTC. Translation gives CASSSRGWEKGTQYF. Looking up the rest from reference TRBV5-6 and TRBJ2-5 gives the full variable domain: DAGVTQSPTHLIKTRGQQVTLRCSPKSGHDTVSWYQQALGQGPQFIFQYYEEEERQRGNFPDRFSGHQFPNYSSELNVNALLLGDSALYLCASSSRGWEKGTQYFGPGTRLLVL.